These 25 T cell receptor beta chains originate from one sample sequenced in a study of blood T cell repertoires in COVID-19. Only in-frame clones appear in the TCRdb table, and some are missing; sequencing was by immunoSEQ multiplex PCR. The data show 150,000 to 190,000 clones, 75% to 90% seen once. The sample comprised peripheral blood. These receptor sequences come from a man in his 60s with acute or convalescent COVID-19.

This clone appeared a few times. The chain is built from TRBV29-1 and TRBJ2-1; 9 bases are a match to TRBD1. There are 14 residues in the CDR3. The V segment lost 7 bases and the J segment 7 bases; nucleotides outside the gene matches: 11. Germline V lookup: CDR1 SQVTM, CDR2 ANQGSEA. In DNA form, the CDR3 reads TGCAGCGAGATTTCGGGACAGGGACAAAATGAGCAGTTCTTC. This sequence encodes CSEISGQGQNEQFF.

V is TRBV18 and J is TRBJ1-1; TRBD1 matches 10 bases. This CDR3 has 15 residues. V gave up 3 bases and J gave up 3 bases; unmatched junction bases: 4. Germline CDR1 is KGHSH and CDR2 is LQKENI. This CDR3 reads CASSPGTGVYTEAFF. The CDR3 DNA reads TGTGCCAGCTCACCGGGGACAGGGGTATACACTGAAGCTTTCTTT.

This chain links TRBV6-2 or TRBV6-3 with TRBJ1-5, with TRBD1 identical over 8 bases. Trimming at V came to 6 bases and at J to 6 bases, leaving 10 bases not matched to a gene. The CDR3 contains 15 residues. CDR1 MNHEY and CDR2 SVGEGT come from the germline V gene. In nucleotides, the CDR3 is TGTGCCAGCAGGTACGGACAGGGATTAAGTCAGCCCCAGCATTTT. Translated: CASRYGQGLSQPQHF.

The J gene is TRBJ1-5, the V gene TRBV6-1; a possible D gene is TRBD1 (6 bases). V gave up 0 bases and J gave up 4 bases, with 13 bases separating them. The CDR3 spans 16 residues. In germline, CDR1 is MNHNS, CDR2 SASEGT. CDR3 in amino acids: CASSEAPKTGNQPQHF. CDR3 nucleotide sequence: TGTGCCAGCAGTGAAGCCCCAAAAACAGGGAATCAGCCCCAGCATTTT.

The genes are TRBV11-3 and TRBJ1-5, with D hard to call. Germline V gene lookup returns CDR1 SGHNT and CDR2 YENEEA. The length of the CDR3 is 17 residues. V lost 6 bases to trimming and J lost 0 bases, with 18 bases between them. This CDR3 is CASRLPEDESSNQPQHF. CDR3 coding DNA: TGTGCCAGCAGACTCCCCGAAGATGAGTCTAGCAATCAGCCCCAGCATTTT.

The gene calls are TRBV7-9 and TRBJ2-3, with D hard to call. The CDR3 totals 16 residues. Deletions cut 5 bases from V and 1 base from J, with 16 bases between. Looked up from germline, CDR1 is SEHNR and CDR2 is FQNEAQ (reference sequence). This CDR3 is CASSPGSPAGTDTQYF. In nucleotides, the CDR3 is TGTGCCAGCAGCCCTGGGTCGCCCGCGGGCACAGATACGCAGTATTTT.

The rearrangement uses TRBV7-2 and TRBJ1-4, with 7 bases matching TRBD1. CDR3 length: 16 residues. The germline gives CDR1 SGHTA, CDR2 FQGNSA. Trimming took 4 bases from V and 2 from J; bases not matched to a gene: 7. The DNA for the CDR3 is TGTGCCAGCAGCTCTAGACAGGGTTTGACTAATGAAAAACTGTTTTTT. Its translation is CASSSRQGLTNEKLFF.

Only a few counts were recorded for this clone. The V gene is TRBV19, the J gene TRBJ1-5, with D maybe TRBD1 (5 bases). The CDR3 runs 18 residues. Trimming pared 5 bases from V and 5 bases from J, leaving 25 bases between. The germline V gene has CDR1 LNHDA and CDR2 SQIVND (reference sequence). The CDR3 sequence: CASSSAGGGRFSDQPQHF. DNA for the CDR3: TGTGCCAGTAGTTCTGCTGGGGGAGGGAGGTTTTCGGATCAGCCCCAGCATTTT.

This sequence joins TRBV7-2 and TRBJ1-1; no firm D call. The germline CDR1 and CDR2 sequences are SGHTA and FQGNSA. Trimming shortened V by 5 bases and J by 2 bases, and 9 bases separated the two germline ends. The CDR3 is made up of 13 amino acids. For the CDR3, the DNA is TGTGCCAGCAGCCGGGGAGTTAACACTGAAGCTTTCTTT. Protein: CASSRGVNTEAFF. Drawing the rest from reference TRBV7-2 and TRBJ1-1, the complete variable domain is GAGVSQSPSNKVTEKGKDVELRCDPISGHTALYWYRQSLGQGLEFLIYFQGNSAPDKSGLPSDRFSAERTGGSVSTLTIQRTQQEDSAVYLCASSRGVNTEAFFGQGTRLTVV.

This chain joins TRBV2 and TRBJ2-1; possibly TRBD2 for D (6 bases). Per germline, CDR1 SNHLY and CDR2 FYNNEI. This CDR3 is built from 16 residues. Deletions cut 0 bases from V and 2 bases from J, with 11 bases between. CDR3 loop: CASSEAGGIPYNEQFF. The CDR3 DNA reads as TGTGCCAGCAGTGAAGCGGGCGGGATCCCCTACAATGAGCAGTTCTTC.

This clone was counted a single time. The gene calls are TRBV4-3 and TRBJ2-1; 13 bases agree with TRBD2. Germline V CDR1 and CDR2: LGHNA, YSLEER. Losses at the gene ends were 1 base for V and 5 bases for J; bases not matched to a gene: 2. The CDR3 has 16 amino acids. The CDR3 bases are TGCGCCAGCAGCCAAGCCGGGACTAGCGGGAACAATGAGCAGTTCTTC. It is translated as CASSQAGTSGNNEQFF.

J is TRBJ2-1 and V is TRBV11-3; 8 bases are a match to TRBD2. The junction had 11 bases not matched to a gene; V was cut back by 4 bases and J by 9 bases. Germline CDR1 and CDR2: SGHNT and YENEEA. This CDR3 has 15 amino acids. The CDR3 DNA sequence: TGTGCCAGCAGCTCCCGAACGGGAGGGGGAGGTGAGCAGTTCTTC. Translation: CASSSRTGGGGEQFF.

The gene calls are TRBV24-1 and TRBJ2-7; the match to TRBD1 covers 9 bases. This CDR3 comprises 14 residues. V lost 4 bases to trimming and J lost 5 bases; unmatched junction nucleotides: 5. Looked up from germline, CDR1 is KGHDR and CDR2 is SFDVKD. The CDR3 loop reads CATSDLRDRDEQYF. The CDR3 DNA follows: TGTGCCACCAGTGACCTCCGGGACAGGGACGAGCAGTACTTC.

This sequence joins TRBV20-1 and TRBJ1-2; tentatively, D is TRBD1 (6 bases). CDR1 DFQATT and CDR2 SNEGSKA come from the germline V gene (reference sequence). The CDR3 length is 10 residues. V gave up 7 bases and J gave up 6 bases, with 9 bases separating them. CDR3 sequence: CSVRTDGYTF. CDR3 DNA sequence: TGCAGTGTTCGGACAGATGGCTACACCTTC.

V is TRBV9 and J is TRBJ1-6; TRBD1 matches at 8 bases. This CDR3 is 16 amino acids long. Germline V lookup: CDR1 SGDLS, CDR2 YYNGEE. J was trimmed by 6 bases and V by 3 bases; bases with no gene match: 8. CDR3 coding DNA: TGTGCCAGCAGCGGGCCCTCGACAGGGGTTAATTCACCCCTCCACTTT. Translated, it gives CASSGPSTGVNSPLHF. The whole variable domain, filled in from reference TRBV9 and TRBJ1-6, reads DSGVTQTPKHLITATGQRVTLRCSPRSGDLSVYWYQQSLDQGLQFLIQYYNGEERAKGNILERFSAQQFPDLHSELNLSSLELGDSALYFCASSGPSTGVNSPLHFGNGTRLTVT.

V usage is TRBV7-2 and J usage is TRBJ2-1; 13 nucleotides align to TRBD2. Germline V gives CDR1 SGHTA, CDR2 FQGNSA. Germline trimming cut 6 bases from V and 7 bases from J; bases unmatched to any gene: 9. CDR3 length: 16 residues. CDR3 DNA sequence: TGTGCCAGCAGGGCTGGACTAGCGGGGGAGTCAAATGAGCAGTTCTTC. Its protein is CASRAGLAGESNEQFF.

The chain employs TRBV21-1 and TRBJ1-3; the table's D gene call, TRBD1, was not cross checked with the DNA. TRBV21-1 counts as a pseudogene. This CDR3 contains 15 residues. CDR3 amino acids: CASSKAQASGNTIYF. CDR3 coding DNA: TGTGCCAGCAGCAAAGCGCAGGCCTCTGGAAACACCATATATTTT.

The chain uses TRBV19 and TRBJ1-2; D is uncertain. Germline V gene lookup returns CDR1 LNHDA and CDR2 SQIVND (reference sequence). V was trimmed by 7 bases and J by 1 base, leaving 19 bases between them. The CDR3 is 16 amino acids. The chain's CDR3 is CASTRFRGSDNYGYTF. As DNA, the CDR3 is TGTGCCAGTACCCGGTTCAGAGGATCGGATAACTATGGCTACACCTTC.

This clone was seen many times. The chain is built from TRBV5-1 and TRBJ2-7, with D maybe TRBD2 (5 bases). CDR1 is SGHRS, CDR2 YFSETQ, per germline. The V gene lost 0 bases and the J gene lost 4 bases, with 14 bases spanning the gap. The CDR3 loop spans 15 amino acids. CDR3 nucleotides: TGCGCCAGCAGCTTGGACGGGGTATCGGCATACGAGCAGTACTTC. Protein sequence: CASSLDGVSAYEQYF. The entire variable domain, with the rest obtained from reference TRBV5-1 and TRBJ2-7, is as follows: KAGVTQTPRYLIKTRGQQVTLSCSPISGHRSVSWYQQTPGQGLQFLFEYFSETQRNKGNFPGRFSGRQFSNSRSEMNVSTLELGDSALYLCASSLDGVSAYEQYFGPGTRLTVT.

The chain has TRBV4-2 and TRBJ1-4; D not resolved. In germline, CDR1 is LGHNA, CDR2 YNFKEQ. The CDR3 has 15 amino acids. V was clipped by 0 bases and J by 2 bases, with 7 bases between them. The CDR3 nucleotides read TGTGCCAGCAGCCAAGACAGACTTACTAATGAAAAACTGTTTTTT. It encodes CASSQDRLTNEKLFF.

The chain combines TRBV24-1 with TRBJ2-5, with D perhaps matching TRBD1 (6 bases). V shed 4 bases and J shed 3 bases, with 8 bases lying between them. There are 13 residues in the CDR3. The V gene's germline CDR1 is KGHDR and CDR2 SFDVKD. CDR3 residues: CATSDPGEETQYF. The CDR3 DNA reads TGTGCCACCAGTGACCCAGGGGAAGAGACCCAGTACTTC.

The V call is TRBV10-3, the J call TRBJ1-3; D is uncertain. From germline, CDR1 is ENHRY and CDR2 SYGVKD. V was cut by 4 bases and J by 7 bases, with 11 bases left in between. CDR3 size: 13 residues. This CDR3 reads CAISATTGNTIYF. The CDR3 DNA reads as TGTGCCATCAGTGCGACTACGGGGAACACCATATATTTT.

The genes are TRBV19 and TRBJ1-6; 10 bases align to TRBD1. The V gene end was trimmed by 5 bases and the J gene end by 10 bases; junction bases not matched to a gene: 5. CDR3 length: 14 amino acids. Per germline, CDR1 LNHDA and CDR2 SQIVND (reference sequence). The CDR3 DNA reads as TGTGCCAGTAGTGGAGGGACAGGGGACTCACCCCTCCACTTT. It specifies CASSGGTGDSPLHF.

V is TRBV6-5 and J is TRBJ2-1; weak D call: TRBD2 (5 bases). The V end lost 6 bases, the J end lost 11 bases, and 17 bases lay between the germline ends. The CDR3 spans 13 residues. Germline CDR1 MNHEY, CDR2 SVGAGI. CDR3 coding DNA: TGTGCCAGCAGCACCCGGACTGGCCCGAAGCAGTTCTTC. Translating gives CASSTRTGPKQFF.

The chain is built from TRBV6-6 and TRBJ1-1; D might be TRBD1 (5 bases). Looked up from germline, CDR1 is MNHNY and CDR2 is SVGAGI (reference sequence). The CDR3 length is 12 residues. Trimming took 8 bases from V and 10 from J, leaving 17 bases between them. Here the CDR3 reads CASGKGWARAFF. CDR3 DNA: TGTGCCAGCGGAAAGGGGTGGGCGCGAGCTTTCTTT.